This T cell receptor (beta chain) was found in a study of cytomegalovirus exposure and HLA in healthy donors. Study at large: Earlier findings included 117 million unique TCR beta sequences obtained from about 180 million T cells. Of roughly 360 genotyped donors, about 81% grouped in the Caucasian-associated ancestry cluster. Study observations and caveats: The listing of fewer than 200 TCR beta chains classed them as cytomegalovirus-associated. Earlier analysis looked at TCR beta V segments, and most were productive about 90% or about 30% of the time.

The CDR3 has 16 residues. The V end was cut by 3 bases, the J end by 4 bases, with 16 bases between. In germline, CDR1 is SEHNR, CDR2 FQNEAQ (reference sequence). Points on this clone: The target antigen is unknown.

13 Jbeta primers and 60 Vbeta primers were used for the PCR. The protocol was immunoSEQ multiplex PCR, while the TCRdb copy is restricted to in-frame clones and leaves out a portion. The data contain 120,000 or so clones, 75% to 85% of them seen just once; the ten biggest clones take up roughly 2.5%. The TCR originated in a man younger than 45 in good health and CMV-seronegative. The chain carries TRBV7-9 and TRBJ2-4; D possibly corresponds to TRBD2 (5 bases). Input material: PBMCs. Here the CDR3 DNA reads TGTGCCAGCAGCTTTTACGTCGGGGAGTTAAAAAACATTCAGTACTTC. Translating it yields CASSFYVGELKNIQYF.